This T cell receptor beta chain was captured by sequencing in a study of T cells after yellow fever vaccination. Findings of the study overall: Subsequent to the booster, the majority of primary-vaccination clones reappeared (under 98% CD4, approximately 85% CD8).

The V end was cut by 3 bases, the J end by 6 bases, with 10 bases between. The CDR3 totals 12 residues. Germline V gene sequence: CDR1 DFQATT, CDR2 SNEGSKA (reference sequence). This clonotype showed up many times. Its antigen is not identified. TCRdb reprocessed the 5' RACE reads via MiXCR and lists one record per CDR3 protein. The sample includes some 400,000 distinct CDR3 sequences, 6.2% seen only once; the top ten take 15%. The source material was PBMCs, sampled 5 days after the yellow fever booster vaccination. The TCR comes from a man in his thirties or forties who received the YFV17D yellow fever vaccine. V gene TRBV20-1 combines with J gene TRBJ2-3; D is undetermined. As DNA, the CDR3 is TGCAGTGCTAGGGTCGGTATGGATACGCAGTATTTT. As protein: CSARVGMDTQYF.